This T cell receptor (beta chain) is drawn from a study of cytomegalovirus exposure and HLA in healthy donors. With regard to this clone: Its antigen remains unidentified.

V dropped 4 bases and J dropped 2 bases, with 12 bases sitting between them. The CDR3 spans 14 residues. Germline-derived CDR1 and CDR2 are ENHRY and SYGVKD. PCR involved 60 Vbeta and 13 Jbeta primers. Measured with immunoSEQ multiplex PCR; TCRdb has only the in-frame clones, and not every one. This table has 200,000 or so clones, 65% to 90% appearing once. General study points: V- and J-gene trimming of TCR beta was linked (in a later analysis) to a missense DCLRE1C variant.

Sequencing was done on a sample of PBMCs. The rearrangement links TRBV10-3 to TRBJ2-7; D is perhaps TRBD1 or TRBD2 (5 bases each). The receptor was isolated from a girl aged 5 to 17 in good health and CMV-seronegative. CDR3 bases: TGTGCCATCAGTGGGTCGGGGCCCCCCTACGAGCAGTACTTC. Translated: CAISGSGPPYEQYF.